This T cell receptor (beta chain) was recorded in a study of blood T cell repertoires in COVID-19. Study-wide context: The analysed material was cDNA or gDNA that came from T cells, B-cell-depleted T cells, or PBMCs.

In the authors' workflow: For nucleated cells, counts were estimated from reference gene primer amplification. The data were produced by immunoSEQ multiplex PCR, yet TCRdb's version contains in-frame clones alone and is incomplete. Clonal size and the V and J genes are those of that table, whereas D and trimming came from the DNA. The data contain hundreds of thousands of clones, roughly 88% of them singletons. The CDR3 totals 12 residues. V was pared by 9 bases and J by 2 bases, with 9 bases between. Germline lookup yields CDR1 KGHDR and CDR2 SFDVKD. Sequencing input: peripheral blood. This chain links TRBV24-1 with TRBJ1-2; D unresolved. The receptor's source is a woman between 25 and 40 years old who had recovered from COVID-19. CDR3 region: CATGQKNYGYTF. The CDR3 nucleotides are TGTGCCACCGGGCAGAAGAACTATGGCTACACCTTC.